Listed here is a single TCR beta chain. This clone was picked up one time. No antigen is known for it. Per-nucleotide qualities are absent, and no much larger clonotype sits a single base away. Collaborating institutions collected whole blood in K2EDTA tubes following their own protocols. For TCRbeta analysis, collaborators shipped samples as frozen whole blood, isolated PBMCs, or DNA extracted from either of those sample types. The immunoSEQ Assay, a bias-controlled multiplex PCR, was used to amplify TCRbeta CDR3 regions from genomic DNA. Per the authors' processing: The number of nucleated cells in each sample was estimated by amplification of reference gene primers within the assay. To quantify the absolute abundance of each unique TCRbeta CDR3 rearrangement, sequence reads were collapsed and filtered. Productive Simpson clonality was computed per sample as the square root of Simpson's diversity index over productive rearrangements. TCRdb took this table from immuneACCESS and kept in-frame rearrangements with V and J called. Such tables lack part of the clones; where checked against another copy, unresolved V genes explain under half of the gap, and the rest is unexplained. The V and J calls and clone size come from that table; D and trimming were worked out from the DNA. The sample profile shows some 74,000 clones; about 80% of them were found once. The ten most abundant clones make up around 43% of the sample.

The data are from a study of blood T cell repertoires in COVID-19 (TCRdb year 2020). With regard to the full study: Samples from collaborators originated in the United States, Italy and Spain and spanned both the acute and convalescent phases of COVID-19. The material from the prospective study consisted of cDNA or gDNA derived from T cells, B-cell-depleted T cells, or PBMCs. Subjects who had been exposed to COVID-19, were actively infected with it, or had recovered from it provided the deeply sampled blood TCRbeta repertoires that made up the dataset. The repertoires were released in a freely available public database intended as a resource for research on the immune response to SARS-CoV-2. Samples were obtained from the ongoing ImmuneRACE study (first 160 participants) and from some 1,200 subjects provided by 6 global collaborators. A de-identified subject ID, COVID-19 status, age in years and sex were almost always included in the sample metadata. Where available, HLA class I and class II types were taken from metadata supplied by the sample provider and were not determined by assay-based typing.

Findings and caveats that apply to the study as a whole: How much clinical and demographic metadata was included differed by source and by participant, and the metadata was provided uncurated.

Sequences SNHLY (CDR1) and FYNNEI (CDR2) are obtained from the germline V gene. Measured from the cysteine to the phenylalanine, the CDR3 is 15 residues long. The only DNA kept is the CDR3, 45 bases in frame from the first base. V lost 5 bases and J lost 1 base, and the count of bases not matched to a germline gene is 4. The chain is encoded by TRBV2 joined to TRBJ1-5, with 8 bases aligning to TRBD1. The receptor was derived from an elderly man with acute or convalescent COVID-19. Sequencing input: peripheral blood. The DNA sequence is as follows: TGTGCCAGCAGTCCGGACAGGGTAAGCAATCAGCCCCAGCATTTT. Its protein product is CASSPDRVSNQPQHF.